The 23 T cell receptor beta chains below come from one sample, sequenced in a study of shared clonotypes between healthy human individuals. Profiled with immunoSEQ multiplex PCR; TCRdb holds only in-frame clones, not every one. Of about 1.1 million clones listed, approximately 77% are singletons. The specimen was memory CD4+ T cells from PBMCs. The subset is: CD45RA-negative fraction. The receptors stem from a man aged 18 to 29 in good health. Some clones in this sample may be carry-over from other donors' samples.

The chain couples TRBV28 to TRBJ2-3; D uncertain. V lost 6 bases and J 2 bases, leaving 9 bases between the germline ends. This CDR3 region has 13 residues. Germline V gene sequence: CDR1 MDHEN, CDR2 SYDVKM. In DNA, the CDR3 is TGTGCCAGCAGAAGGGTGAACACAGATACGCAGTATTTT. Translating it yields CASRRVNTDTQYF.

The chain has TRBV2 and TRBJ2-1, with 8 bases matching TRBD1. Losses at the gene ends were 6 bases for V and 7 bases for J; bases not matched to a gene: 5. CDR3 length: 13 amino acids. Germline loops: CDR1 SNHLY, CDR2 FYNNEI. The CDR3: CASSKDRVNEQFF. The DNA for the CDR3 is TGTGCCAGCAGCAAGGACAGGGTAAATGAGCAGTTCTTC.

The rearrangement uses TRBV7-2 and TRBJ2-1; TRBD2 might be the D (6 bases). Germline assignment: CDR1 SGHTA and CDR2 FQGNSA. Trimming shortened V by 2 bases and J by 4 bases, and 15 bases separated the two germline ends. The CDR3 runs 16 residues. The DNA for the CDR3 is TGTGCCAGCAGCTTATTCCCCAGCGGGCTGTACAATGAGCAGTTCTTC. This sequence encodes CASSLFPSGLYNEQFF.

The J gene is TRBJ2-3, the V gene TRBV5-4; no definite D call. Trimming cost V 1 base and J 1 base, with 4 bases left between them. Germline CDR1 and CDR2: SGHNT and YYREEE (reference sequence). This CDR3 has 13 amino acids. CDR3 loop: CASSLYRTDTQYF. The CDR3 DNA reads TGTGCCAGCAGCTTGTACCGCACAGATACGCAGTATTTT. Combining the CDR3 with reference TRBV5-4 and TRBJ2-3 gives the whole variable domain ETGVTQSPTHLIKTRGQQVTLRCSSQSGHNTVSWYQQALGQGPQFIFQYYREEENGRGNFPPRFSGLQFPNYSSELNVNALELDDSALYLCASSLYRTDTQYFGPGTRLTVL.

The chain has TRBV5-1 and TRBJ2-1; D gene uncertain. CDR3 length: 15 residues. CDR1 is SGHRS and CDR2 is YFSETQ in the germline V gene. Trimming removed 1 base from V and 7 bases from J, with 15 bases in between. This CDR3 is CASSLMAISENEQFF. As DNA, the CDR3 is TGCGCCAGCAGCTTGATGGCCATCTCGGAGAATGAGCAGTTCTTC.

This rearrangement joins TRBV5-1 to TRBJ2-1, with 10 bases lining up with TRBD2. V trimming: 2 bases; J trimming: 4 bases; junction bases outside the gene matches: 3. This CDR3 region has 15 residues. CDR1 and CDR2 from the germline V gene are SGHRS and YFSETQ. CDR3 sequence reads: CASSLGAGGYNEQFF. The CDR3 DNA is TGCGCCAGCAGCTTAGGAGCGGGAGGGTACAATGAGCAGTTCTTC.

The rearrangement links TRBV9 to TRBJ2-1, with 8 nucleotides matching TRBD2. CDR3 length: 16 residues. Germline V CDR1 and CDR2: SGDLS, YYNGEE. V gave up 4 bases and J gave up 3 bases; unmatched junction bases: 9. This CDR3 reads CASSPRLSGSYNEQFF. As DNA, the CDR3 is TGTGCCAGCAGCCCCCGGTTGAGCGGGAGCTACAATGAGCAGTTCTTC.

V usage is TRBV6-4 and J usage is TRBJ2-3; 10 positions agree with TRBD1. The CDR3 runs to 14 residues. Germline V CDR1 and CDR2: MRHNA, SNTAGT. The junction had 8 bases not matched to a gene; V was cut back by 8 bases and J by 6 bases. The CDR3 is CASAGQGPGDTQYF. DNA of the CDR3: TGTGCCAGCGCGGGACAGGGGCCCGGGGATACGCAGTATTTT.

This chain uses TRBV11-1 with TRBJ2-2, with a weak D call TRBD2 (6 bases). Germline values: CDR1 SGHAT, CDR2 FQDESV (reference sequence). The CDR3 totals 14 residues. The V and J ends lost 5 bases and 6 bases respectively, with 13 bases between them. The CDR3 nucleotides are TGTGCCAGCAGCGAACTTCTAGCGTCCGGGGAGCTGTTTTTT. This gives the protein CASSELLASGELFF.

CDR3 protein: CASSLIGQVVPDTQYF. The CDR3 DNA is TGTGCCAGCAGTTTAATAGGACAGGTGGTCCCAGATACGCAGTATTTT. The chain joins TRBV27 to TRBJ2-3; TRBD1 matches 7 bases. The CDR3 extends over 16 amino acids. J was trimmed by 4 bases and V by 2 bases; bases with no gene match: 9. Germline lookup yields CDR1 MNHEY and CDR2 SMNVEV (reference sequence).

For this clone: Other DNA variants within this sample encode the same CDR3. The gene calls are TRBV5-1 and TRBJ2-5; no clear D. Trimming cost V 0 bases and J 5 bases, with 5 bases left between them. Per germline, CDR1 SGHRS and CDR2 YFSETQ. CDR3 length equals 12 residues. The CDR3 bases are TGCGCCAGCAGCTTGGTATTGGAGACCCAGTACTTC. Protein: CASSLVLETQYF.

The V and J genes are TRBV2 and TRBJ1-5; TRBD1 is a possible D gene (5 bases). CDR1 SNHLY and CDR2 FYNNEI come from the germline V gene. CDR3 size: 13 residues. The V and J ends lost 7 bases and 1 base respectively, with 8 bases between them. The CDR3 is CASTRDSNQPQHF. In nucleotides, the CDR3 is TGTGCCAGCACCCGGGACAGCAATCAGCCCCAGCATTTT. The whole variable domain, remainder taken from reference TRBV2 and TRBJ1-5, is EPEVTQTPSHQVTQMGQEVILRCVPISNHLYFYWYRQILGQKVEFLVSFYNNEISEKSEIFDDQFSVERPDGSNFTLKIRSTKLEDSAMYFCASTRDSNQPQHFGDGTRLSIL.

The V gene is TRBV28, the J gene TRBJ2-7, with 8 bases lining up with TRBD2. Germline assignment: CDR1 MDHEN and CDR2 SYDVKM. V shed 2 bases, J shed 2 bases, and the junction held 5 bases outside the gene matches. This CDR3 has 15 residues. In nucleotides, the CDR3 is TGTGCCAGCAGTTTAAGAGCGGGAGTTCCCTACGAGCAGTACTTC. It specifies CASSLRAGVPYEQYF.

The chain carries TRBV5-6 and TRBJ2-3; D gene ambiguous. V dropped 5 bases and J dropped 5 bases, with 12 bases sitting between them. The V gene's germline CDR1 is SGHDT and CDR2 YYEEEE. The CDR3 is made up of 13 amino acids. As DNA, the CDR3 is TGTGCCAGCAGTACGATGGGCGGAGATACGCAGTATTTT. This sequence encodes CASSTMGGDTQYF.

This clone has a handful of counts. The V and J genes are TRBV27 and TRBJ2-2; 12 positions match TRBD1. Germline CDR1 and CDR2: MNHEY and SMNVEV (reference sequence). V shed 6 bases, J shed 6 bases, and the junction held 2 bases outside the gene matches. The CDR3 extends over 14 amino acids. The CDR3 loop is CASSRDRGPGELFF. CDR3 nucleotide sequence: TGTGCCAGCAGCAGGGACAGGGGGCCCGGGGAGCTGTTTTTT.

This clone was detected a few times. The chain uses TRBV16 and TRBJ1-4; D is ambiguous. Trimming pared 4 bases from V and 6 bases from J, leaving 18 bases between. The germline V gene has CDR1 KGHSY and CDR2 FQNENV. This CDR3 spans 16 amino acids. As DNA, the CDR3 is TGTGCCAGCAGCCTCACCGCCGGGGAGAAGGATGAAAAACTGTTTTTT. This translates into CASSLTAGEKDEKLFF. Drawing the rest from reference TRBV16 and TRBJ1-4, the complete variable domain is GEEVAQTPKHLVRGEGQKAKLYCAPIKGHSYVFWYQQVLKNEFKFLISFQNENVFDETGMPKERFSAKCLPNSPCSLEIQATKLEDSAVYFCASSLTAGEKDEKLFFGSGTQLSVL.

The chain joins TRBV19 to TRBJ2-1; D is ambiguous. Germline-derived CDR1 and CDR2 are LNHDA and SQIVND (reference sequence). V was trimmed by 3 bases and J by 6 bases, leaving 18 bases between them. This CDR3 is built from 16 residues. The CDR3 coding sequence is TGTGCCAGTAGTATTCGTAGCCACAAGCCCATCAATGAGCAGTTCTTC. It is translated as CASSIRSHKPINEQFF.

The gene calls are TRBV5-1 and TRBJ2-1; weak D call: TRBD1 (5 bases). Trimming left V 0 bases short and J 6 bases short, with 10 bases between. Germline V gene data show CDR1 as SGHRS and CDR2 as YFSETQ. The CDR3 extends over 14 amino acids. For the CDR3, the DNA is TGCGCCAGCAGCTTGGAAGGGGCTATCAATGAGCAGTTCTTC. Translated, it gives CASSLEGAINEQFF.

The CDR3 DNA reads TGTGCCAGCAGCCCATATCCGCGGTATAGCAATCAGCCCCAGCATTTT. Its translation: CASSPYPRYSNQPQHF. The V call is TRBV28, the J call TRBJ1-5; D is ambiguous. Germline V lookup: CDR1 MDHEN, CDR2 SYDVKM. The CDR3 is 16 residues long. Trimming stripped 6 bases from V and 0 bases from J, with 15 bases between.

Ten or more counts support this clone. A junction boundary mismatches the germline segment, possibly from a read error. This rearrangement joins TRBV29-1 to TRBJ2-1, with D maybe TRBD2 (5 bases). CDR1 and CDR2 from the germline V gene are SQVTM and ANQGSEA. The CDR3 sequence is 14 residues long. CDR3 DNA sequence: TGCGGCGTTGCAAAGGACTTCATTAACAATGAGCAGTTCTTC. Translated: CGVAKDFINNEQFF.

V is TRBV9 and J is TRBJ2-3; no firm D call. V lost 2 bases and J 0 bases, leaving 10 bases between the germline ends. CDR3 length equals 15 residues. Per germline, CDR1 SGDLS and CDR2 YYNGEE. DNA of the CDR3: TGTGCCAGCAGCGTGTCACCAGCTAGCACAGATACGCAGTATTTT. As protein: CASSVSPASTDTQYF.

The chain carries TRBV5-6 and TRBJ1-1; no clear D. The V end was cut by 6 bases, the J end by 1 base, with 13 bases between. Germline V lookup: CDR1 SGHDT, CDR2 YYEEEE. CDR3 length equals 14 residues. This chain's CDR3 is CASMGGRENTEAFF. As DNA, the CDR3 is TGTGCCAGCATGGGAGGCCGGGAGAACACTGAAGCTTTCTTT.

This clone was detected only a few times. The chain carries TRBV25-1 and TRBJ1-2; tentative D call: TRBD1 (6 bases). Per germline, CDR1 MGHDK and CDR2 SYGVNS. The CDR3 totals 15 residues. V was clipped by 0 bases and J by 2 bases, with 10 bases between them. CDR3 DNA: TGTGCCAGCAGTGAATATAGGGGGGCGAACTATGGCTACACCTTC. Translating gives CASSEYRGANYGYTF.